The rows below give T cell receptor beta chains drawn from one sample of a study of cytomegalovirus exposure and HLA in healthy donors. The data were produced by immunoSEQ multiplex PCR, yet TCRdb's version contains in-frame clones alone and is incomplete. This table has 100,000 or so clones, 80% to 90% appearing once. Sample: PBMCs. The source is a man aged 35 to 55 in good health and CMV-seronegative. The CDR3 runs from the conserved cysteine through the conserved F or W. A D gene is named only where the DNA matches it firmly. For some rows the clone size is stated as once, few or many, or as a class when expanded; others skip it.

TGTGCCAGCAGCTTGGCCCAGTTCAATCAGCCCCAGCATTTT | CASSLAQFNQPQHF | TRBV5-5 | 14 | TRBJ1-5 | . | once
TGTGCCAGCAGCTTAGAGGCAGGGGCGAACTATGGCTACACCTTC | CASSLEAGANYGYTF | TRBV7-6 | 15 | TRBJ1-2 | . | few
TGTGCCAGCAGCCTTTCTAGTAGGGAGACCCAGTACTTC | CASSLSSRETQYF | TRBV7-2 | 13 | TRBJ2-5 | . | once
TGTGCCAGCAGCCAAGCAGGGGGCGCGGGCACTGAAGCTTTCTTT | CASSQAGGAGTEAFF | TRBV14 | 15 | TRBJ1-1 | TRBD1 | .
TGCAGCGTTGAAGTTGCCAGAAATTTTGCTGAAGCTTTCTTT | CSVEVARNFAEAFF | TRBV29-1 | 14 | TRBJ1-1 | . | few
TGTGCCAGCAGCGAGGATAACCGGGACTTGTACAATGAGCAGTTCTTC | CASSEDNRDLYNEQFF | TRBV9 | 16 | TRBJ2-1 | . | .
TGTGCCAGCAGCTTTGAGAGGGGGATCTATGGCTACACCTTC | CASSFERGIYGYTF | TRBV7-2 | 14 | TRBJ1-2 | . | .
TGTTCCAGCAGCACTCTCCCCGGGATAGAGCAGTTCTTC | CSSSTLPGIEQFF | TRBV7-9 | 13 | TRBJ2-1 | . | .
TGTGCCAGCAGTGAAAATTCTTTACGGTCCCCCTCCGGCTACACCTTC | CASSENSLRSPSGYTF | TRBV2 | 16 | TRBJ1-2 | . | .
TGTGCCAGCAGCTCGTTCCTAGCGGGGGGGCCTAGCACAGATACGCAGTATTTT | CASSSFLAGGPSTDTQYF | TRBV11-3 | 18 | TRBJ2-3 | TRBD2 | once
TGTGCCAGCAGCCGAACAATTCGCCGTGGACAGGGAAACACCGGGGAGCTGTTTTTT | CASSRTIRRGQGNTGELFF | TRBV5-6 | 19 | TRBJ2-2 | TRBD1 | .
TGTGCCAGCGGCGGGGGGTCGGGAGAGACCCAGTACTTC | CASGGGSGETQYF | TRBV27 | 13 | TRBJ2-5 | TRBD2 | .
TGTGCCAGCAGCGTAGAAGCACAGGTGGGTTCCTACGAGCAGTACTTC | CASSVEAQVGSYEQYF | TRBV9 | 16 | TRBJ2-7 | . | .
TGTGCCAGCAGCTTAAACGGAAACTACGAGCAGTACTTC | CASSLNGNYEQYF | TRBV11-1 | 13 | TRBJ2-7 | . | once
TGTGCCAGCAGTTACCTTGGACTAGCGGCTAACGAGCAGTACTTC | CASSYLGLAANEQYF | TRBV6-5 | 15 | TRBJ2-7 | TRBD2 | .
TGTGCCAGCAGTGAATCCTGGGGAGGTGAGCAGTACTTC | CASSESWGGEQYF | TRBV25-1 | 13 | TRBJ2-7 | . | .
TGTGCCAGCAGTGATCACCAGGGGGCCTCCTACGAGCAGTACTTC | CASSDHQGASYEQYF | TRBV25-1 | 15 | TRBJ2-7 | TRBD1 | .
TGTGCCAGCAGCTTAGATAGGAGGAGCACCGGGGAGCTGTTTTTT | CASSLDRRSTGELFF | TRBV7-2 | 15 | TRBJ2-2 | . | .
TGTGCCAGTAGTATTAGTTTCCGGAGTGGAAACACCATATATTTT | CASSISFRSGNTIYF | TRBV19 | 15 | TRBJ1-3 | . | few
TGTGCCAGCAGTTTGGGGAGAATAACTGAAGCTTTCTTT | CASSLGRITEAFF | TRBV6-6 | 13 | TRBJ1-1 | . | .
TGTGCCAGCAGCTTAGCATTTCGGGGAAGCTCTGGAAACACCATATATTTT | CASSLAFRGSSGNTIYF | TRBV11-2 | 17 | TRBJ1-3 | . | .
TGTGCCAGCGTACAGAGAGAATTTAATGAAAAACTGTTTTTT | CASVQREFNEKLFF | TRBV2 | 14 | TRBJ1-4 | . | .
TGTGCCAGCAGATACCTAGCGGGCAGCTCCTACAATGAGCAGTTCTTC | CASRYLAGSSYNEQFF | TRBV6-5 | 16 | TRBJ2-1 | TRBD2 | .
TGCAGCGCCCTACTCCCCGGAAACACCATATATTTT | CSALLPGNTIYF | TRBV29-1 | 12 | TRBJ1-3 | . | .
TGTGCCAGCTTTTCTAGCGGGGGTCCTATAGATACGCAGTATTTT | CASFSSGGPIDTQYF | TRBV28 | 15 | TRBJ2-3 | TRBD2 | .
TGTGCCAGCAGCTCAATTCGACAGACCCGCTATGGCTACACCTTC | CASSSIRQTRYGYTF | TRBV7-9 | 15 | TRBJ1-2 | . | once
TGTGCCAGTAGTAGTACAGGGGTTCTCCACGAGCAGTACTTC | CASSSTGVLHEQYF | TRBV19 | 14 | TRBJ2-7 | TRBD1 | .
TGTGCCAGCAGTGAAACGATGGGGGCGCGTGGCTACACCTTC | CASSETMGARGYTF | TRBV6-5 | 14 | TRBJ1-2 | . | .
TGTGCCAGCAGCGGCAGGGTCGGGCCCCTCCACTTT | CASSGRVGPLHF | TRBV7-9 | 12 | TRBJ1-6 | . | .
TGTGCCAGCAGTGAAGCTTGGGGGCGTTTTGGCGAGCAGTACTTC | CASSEAWGRFGEQYF | TRBV6-1 | 15 | TRBJ2-7 | . | .
TGTGCCAGCAGCCGACCGGGACAGGGTAGTTCACCCCTCCACTTT | CASSRPGQGSSPLHF | TRBV7-9 | 15 | TRBJ1-6 | TRBD1 | few
TGCGCCAGCAGCTTGGGACAGGGGATTGGAAACACCATATATTTT | CASSLGQGIGNTIYF | TRBV5-1 | 15 | TRBJ1-3 | TRBD1 | .
TGTGCCAGCATGCGGGTTAATGAAAAACTGTTTTTT | CASMRVNEKLFF | TRBV7-9 | 12 | TRBJ1-4 | . | .
TGTGCCAGCAGGGGGGGAGGGGTCGGGTTAGGCTACACCTTC | CASRGGGVGLGYTF | TRBV7-2 | 14 | TRBJ1-2 | . | .
TGTGCCAGCAGCACGGACAGGGGTTGGGAGCAGTACTTC | CASSTDRGWEQYF | TRBV7-8 | 13 | TRBJ2-7 | TRBD1 | .
TGTGCCAGCAGAGTGGGAGTTGGGGAGAACACTGAAGCTTTCTTT | CASRVGVGENTEAFF | TRBV6-1 | 15 | TRBJ1-1 | . | .
TGCGCCAGCAGCTCCGGGACAGCTAAGGCAGATACGCAGTATTTT | CASSSGTAKADTQYF | TRBV5-1 | 15 | TRBJ2-3 | TRBD1 | .